These 26 T cell receptor beta chains came from one sample sequenced in a study of T cell responses to AZD1222 COVID-19 vaccine. The table came from immunoSEQ multiplex PCR; TCRdb's copy has only in-frame clones and leaves some out. The data show 99,000 or so clones, around nine tenths seen once. Sequenced here: peripheral blood, sampled on day 0 of AZD1222 vaccination. All receptors derive from an adult in good health.

This chain connects TRBV2 to TRBJ2-1, with 12 bases lining up with TRBD2. The CDR3 contains 14 residues. From germline, CDR1 is SNHLY and CDR2 FYNNEI. J was trimmed by 8 bases and V by 6 bases; bases with no gene match: 5. DNA of the CDR3: TGTGCCAGCAGCCCTAGCGGGAGGGCATATGAGCAGTTCTTC. Translation: CASSPSGRAYEQFF.

The chain has TRBV19 and TRBJ1-4; D possibly corresponds to TRBD1 (6 bases). Deletions cut 0 bases from V and 4 bases from J, with 15 bases between. This CDR3 has 17 residues. The germline V gene encodes CDR1 LNHDA and CDR2 SQIVND (reference sequence). The CDR3 is CASSIDLGGTINEKLFF. In DNA form, the CDR3 reads TGTGCCAGTAGTATAGATCTCGGCGGGACAATTAATGAAAAACTGTTTTTT.

The rearrangement links TRBV7-9 to TRBJ1-6; D is perhaps TRBD1 (5 bases). The ends were cut back, 5 bases at V and 10 bases at J, with 15 bases in the middle. CDR1 is SEHNR and CDR2 is FQNEAQ in the germline V gene (reference sequence). The CDR3 sequence is 14 residues long. CDR3 region: CASSPRDLVSPLHF. In DNA, the CDR3 is TGTGCCAGCAGCCCCAGGGATCTGGTCTCACCCCTCCACTTT.

The chain uses TRBV3-1 (or the pseudogene TRBV3-2) and TRBJ2-1; 9 nucleotides line up with TRBD2. Germline V gene data show CDR1 as LGHDT and CDR2 as YNNKEL (reference sequence). The CDR3 totals 17 residues. Losses at the gene ends were 0 bases for V and 9 bases for J; bases not matched to a gene: 12. The CDR3 is CASSQDTVSGSLGEQFF. The CDR3 DNA reads TGTGCCAGCAGCCAAGATACCGTTAGCGGGAGTTTAGGTGAGCAGTTCTTC.

This chain uses TRBV6-5 with TRBJ2-1; TRBD1 aligns across 7 bases. From germline, CDR1 is MNHEY and CDR2 SVGAGI. Trimming cost V 8 bases and J 15 bases; bases outside gene matches: 10. The CDR3 totals 11 residues. The CDR3 region has the DNA TGTGCCAGCGGTTTGACAGGGATTGGGTTCTTC. This gives the protein CASGLTGIGFF.

The rearrangement uses TRBV6-2 or TRBV6-3 and TRBJ1-1; 8 bases align to TRBD1. Germline values: CDR1 MNHEY, CDR2 SVGEGT. V was clipped by 5 bases and J by 11 bases; unmatched bases: 7. The CDR3 is 12 residues long. CDR3 loop: CASSTGTGGAFF. CDR3 nucleotide sequence: TGTGCCAGCAGTACCGGGACAGGAGGTGCTTTCTTT.

The chain joins TRBV11-3 to TRBJ2-1; D remains ambiguous. Germline-derived CDR1 and CDR2 are SGHNT and YENEEA. Trimming cost V 1 base and J 0 bases, with 4 bases left between them. There are 14 residues in the CDR3. CDR3 sequence reads: CASSLASSYNEQFF. DNA of the CDR3: TGTGCCAGCAGCTTAGCGAGCTCCTACAATGAGCAGTTCTTC.

This clone has just one count. The same CDR3 can be traced to other DNA sequences in this sample. The J gene is TRBJ2-3, the V gene TRBV9; no reliable D call. The germline V and J ends were trimmed by 0 bases and 6 bases, with 2 bases remaining between them. This CDR3 is 11 amino acids long. Germline V CDR1 and CDR2: SGDLS, YYNGEE. The CDR3 bases are TGTGCCAGCAGCGTAGGGGATACGCAGTATTTT. Protein: CASSVGDTQYF.

V usage is TRBV2 and J usage is TRBJ2-2; TRBD1 is a possible D gene (6 bases). CDR1 SNHLY and CDR2 FYNNEI come from the germline V gene. V was trimmed by 2 bases and J by 0 bases, leaving 10 bases between them. The CDR3 is 16 residues long. CDR3 nucleotides: TGTGCCAGCAGTGAACAGGCAGGGGCGAACACCGGGGAGCTGTTTTTT. Its translation is CASSEQAGANTGELFF.

This chain connects TRBV27 to TRBJ1-1, with a possible D match to TRBD1 (6 bases). CDR3 length: 14 residues. The V gene lost 5 bases and the J gene lost 7 bases, with 17 bases spanning the gap. The germline V gene encodes CDR1 MNHEY and CDR2 SMNVEV (reference sequence). The CDR3 DNA follows: TGTGCCAGCAGTCGACGAGGATGGGACATTGAAGCTTTCTTT. It yields the protein CASSRRGWDIEAFF.

J is TRBJ2-3 and V is TRBV6-6, with TRBD2 matching 10 bases. Germline V gives CDR1 MNHNY, CDR2 SVGAGI (reference sequence). J gave up 5 bases and V 2 bases, and 7 bases lay outside the gene matches. The CDR3 sequence is 16 residues long. In DNA form, the CDR3 reads TGTGCCAGCAGTTACGGGCCAGCGGGAGGGATAGATACGCAGTATTTT. It translates to CASSYGPAGGIDTQYF.

J is TRBJ2-1 and V is TRBV7-3; 7 bases map to TRBD1. Per the germline V gene, CDR1 is SGHTA and CDR2 is FQGTGA. Germline trimming cut 6 bases from V and 8 bases from J; bases unmatched to any gene: 7. The CDR3 spans 13 residues. The CDR3 DNA sequence: TGTGCCAGCAGTCGACAGGGTAGTGATGAGCAGTTCTTC. The encoded protein is CASSRQGSDEQFF. The full variable domain, its missing parts supplied by reference TRBV7-3 and TRBJ2-1, is GAGVSQTPSNKVTEKGKYVELRCDPISGHTALYWYRQSLGQGPEFLIYFQGTGAADDSGLPNDRFFAVRPEGSVSTLKIQRTERGDSAVYLCASSRQGSDEQFFGPGTRLTVL.

This sequence joins TRBV12-2 and TRBJ2-1; the table's D call, TRBD2, was not checked against the DNA. TRBV12-2 is a pseudogene locus. CDR3 size: 11 residues. The CDR3 nucleotides are TGTGCAAGTCGCCCCCTTAGTGAGCAGTTCTTC. It translates to CASRPLSEQFF.

The genes are TRBV19 and TRBJ2-7; 13 bases are shared with TRBD2. V dropped 6 bases and J dropped 6; count of bases not matched to a gene: 5. The germline V gene has CDR1 LNHDA and CDR2 SQIVND (reference sequence). This CDR3 is built from 14 residues. CDR3 sequence (DNA): TGTGCCAGTAGCGCACTAGCGGGAGGGAGCGAGCAGTACTTC. It encodes CASSALAGGSEQYF.

The CDR3 DNA reads TGTGCCAGCAGCCGGACTAGCGGGCAGAACACCGGGGAGCTGTTTTTT. Protein: CASSRTSGQNTGELFF. This chain uses TRBV5-4 with TRBJ2-2; 11 bases map to TRBD2. The CDR3 is 16 residues long. In germline, CDR1 is SGHNT, CDR2 YYREEE (reference sequence). V was pared by 4 bases and J by 1 base, with 3 bases of the junction left unmatched.

This clone was recorded only once. This chain links TRBV6-2 or TRBV6-3 with TRBJ2-3; maybe TRBD2 (5 bases). Germline V CDR1 and CDR2: MNHEY, SVGEGT. The V end was cut by 2 bases, the J end by 2 bases, with 14 bases between. This CDR3 comprises 16 residues. Here the CDR3 DNA reads TGTGCCAGCAGTTACGGCACCGAGGGCGCCACAGATACGCAGTATTTT. It yields the protein CASSYGTEGATDTQYF.

In DNA form, the CDR3 reads TGCGCCAGCACCGCGGGACAGATGGGTTATGGCTACACCTTC. Translating gives CASTAGQMGYGYTF. This sequence joins TRBV5-1 and TRBJ1-2; 7 nucleotides agree with TRBD1. CDR1 and CDR2 from the germline V gene are SGHRS and YFSETQ. CDR3 length equals 14 residues. J was trimmed by 5 bases and V by 6 bases; bases with no gene match: 10.

V and J are TRBV11-2 and TRBJ1-3; possibly TRBD1 for D (5 bases). The V end was cut by 5 bases, the J end by 0 bases, with 11 bases between. Germline CDR1 and CDR2: SGHAT and FQNNGV. The CDR3 consists of 15 residues. CDR3 amino acids: CASSIGTLSGNTIYF. In DNA form, the CDR3 reads TGTGCCAGCAGCATCGGGACTCTCTCTGGAAACACCATATATTTT.

CDR3 residues: CASSKTSGEAYEQFF. CDR3 sequence (DNA): TGTGCCAGCAGCAAGACTAGCGGGGAGGCATATGAGCAGTTCTTC. The chain uses TRBV7-9 and TRBJ2-1, with 11 nucleotides matching TRBD2. J gave up 8 bases and V 5 bases, and 8 bases lay outside the gene matches. Germline lookup yields CDR1 SEHNR and CDR2 FQNEAQ (reference sequence). The CDR3 extends over 15 amino acids. The whole variable domain, filled in from reference TRBV7-9 and TRBJ2-1, reads DTGVSQNPRHKITKRGQNVTFRCDPISEHNRLYWYRQTLGQGPEFLTYFQNEAQLEKSRLLSDRFSAERPKGSFSTLEIQRTEQGDSAMYLCASSKTSGEAYEQFFGPGTRLTVL.

Remarks on this clone: The sample holds other DNA sequences that translate to the same CDR3. J is TRBJ2-2 and V is TRBV2; D unclear. The CDR3 is 11 amino acids. Germline lookup yields CDR1 SNHLY and CDR2 FYNNEI. V was clipped by 9 bases and J by 3 bases, with 5 bases between them. CDR3 in amino acids: CASSYTGELFF. CDR3 nucleotide sequence: TGTGCCAGTAGTTACACCGGGGAGCTGTTTTTT.

The chain employs TRBV6-1 and TRBJ2-7; 7 positions agree with TRBD2. CDR1 and CDR2 (germline): MNHNS, SASEGT. CDR3 length: 15 amino acids. The ends lost 3 bases at V and 4 bases at J; junction bases unmatched: 9. CDR3: CASSEGGGPFYEQYF. The CDR3 bases are TGTGCCAGCAGTGAGGGGGGAGGGCCGTTTTACGAGCAGTACTTC.

The V call is TRBV15, the J call TRBJ1-5, with a tentative D call TRBD1 (5 bases). V lost 3 bases and J 4 bases, leaving 13 bases between the germline ends. The CDR3 consists of 15 residues. Germline V gene sequence: CDR1 LNHNV, CDR2 YYDKDF (reference sequence). CDR3 sequence: CATSSPVAGNQPQHF. CDR3 DNA: TGTGCCACCAGCAGCCCCGTGGCAGGGAATCAGCCCCAGCATTTT.

This chain connects TRBV27 to TRBJ2-4, with 13 bases identical to TRBD2. This CDR3 has 19 amino acids. Germline CDR1 and CDR2: MNHEY and SMNVEV (reference sequence). The V gene end was trimmed by 4 bases and the J gene end by 3 bases; junction bases not matched to a gene: 12. The CDR3 sequence is CASSSPGLAGAGVKNIQYF. CDR3 DNA: TGTGCCAGCAGTTCTCCAGGACTAGCGGGAGCTGGTGTCAAAAACATTCAGTACTTC.

The V call is TRBV7-9, the J call TRBJ1-6; no clear D. The length of the CDR3 is 12 residues. Germline V CDR1 and CDR2: SEHNR, FQNEAQ (reference sequence). Between the trimmed V and J ends, which lost 4 bases and 14 bases, there was a span of 12 bases. The CDR3: CASSSPPPTLHF. The DNA for the CDR3 is TGTGCCAGCAGCTCACCCCCGCCGACCCTCCACTTT.

The chain links TRBV18 to TRBJ1-6; 8 positions agree with TRBD1. The CDR3 runs to 15 residues. CDR1 and CDR2 (germline): KGHSH, LQKENI. V lost 3 bases, J lost 5 bases, and 3 bases stayed unmatched. Here the CDR3 DNA reads TGTGCCAGCTCACCCTTGGACAGGGATAATTCACCCCTCCACTTT. Protein product: CASSPLDRDNSPLHF.

This rearrangement joins TRBV5-4 to TRBJ1-1; D may be TRBD1 (5 bases). Germline CDR1 SGHNT, CDR2 YYREEE (reference sequence). This CDR3 region has 13 residues. V shed 0 bases and J shed 10 bases, with 13 bases lying between them. CDR3 sequence: CASSLDSLGGAFF. For the CDR3, the DNA is TGTGCCAGCAGCTTGGATTCTTTGGGGGGAGCTTTCTTT.